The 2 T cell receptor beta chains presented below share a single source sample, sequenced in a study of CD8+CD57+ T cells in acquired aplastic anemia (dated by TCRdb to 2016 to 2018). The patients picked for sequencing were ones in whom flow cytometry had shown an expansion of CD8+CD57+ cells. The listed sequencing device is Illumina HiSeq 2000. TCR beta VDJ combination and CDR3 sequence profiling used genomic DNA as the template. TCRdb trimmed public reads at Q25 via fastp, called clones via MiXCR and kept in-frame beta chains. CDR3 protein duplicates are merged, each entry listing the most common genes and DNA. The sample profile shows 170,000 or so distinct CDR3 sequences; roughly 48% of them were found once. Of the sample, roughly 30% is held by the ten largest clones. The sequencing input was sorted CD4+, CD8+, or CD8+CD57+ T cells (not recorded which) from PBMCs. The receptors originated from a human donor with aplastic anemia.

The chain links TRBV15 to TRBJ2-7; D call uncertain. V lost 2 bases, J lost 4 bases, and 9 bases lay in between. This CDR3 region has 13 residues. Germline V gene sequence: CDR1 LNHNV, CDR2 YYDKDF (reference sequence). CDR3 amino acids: CATSRSVDYEQYF. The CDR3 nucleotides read TGTGCCACCAGCAGATCAGTCGATTACGAGCAGTACTTC.

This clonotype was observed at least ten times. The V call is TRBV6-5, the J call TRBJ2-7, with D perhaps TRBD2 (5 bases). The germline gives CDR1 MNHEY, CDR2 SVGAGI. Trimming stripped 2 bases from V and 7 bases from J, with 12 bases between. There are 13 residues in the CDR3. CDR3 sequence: CASSYTDTGEQYF. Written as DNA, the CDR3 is TGTGCCAGCAGTTACACCGATACGGGGGAGCAGTACTTC.